These 15 T cell receptor beta chains were all obtained from the same sample, sequenced in a study of T cells in Graves' hyperthyroidism and ophthalmopathy. RNA transcripts provided the source from which TCR beta CDR3 regions were amplified. HTBI primers were employed in a first-round RT-PCR of the TCR CDR3. MiXCR, run by TCRdb on the multiplex PCR reads, gives a single entry per CDR3 protein. The profile shows about 640,000 distinct CDR3 sequences, less than 25% of them singletons. Sequencing input: blood. Receptors were obtained from a man aged 30 to 45 with Graves' ophthalmopathy.

Regarding this clonotype: With a much larger clone just one base away, this may be a read error. V and J are TRBV28 and TRBJ2-7; TRBD1 matches 9 bases. There are 15 residues in the CDR3. The germline gives CDR1 MDHEN, CDR2 SYDVKM. CDR3 coding DNA: TGTGCCAGCAGCCCCGGGGACAGGGATTCCTACGAGCATTACTTC. This codes for CASSPGDRDSYEHYF.

The gene calls are TRBV19 and TRBJ1-6, with D possibly TRBD1 on 6 matching bases. V lost 6 bases to trimming and J lost 7 bases, with 10 bases between them. This CDR3 is built from 13 residues. The germline CDR1 and CDR2 sequences are LNHDA and SQIVND (reference sequence). CDR3 nucleotides: TGTGCCAGTAGCACCGGGACAAATTCACCCCTCCACTTT. This sequence encodes CASSTGTNSPLHF.

The chain uses TRBV7-2 and TRBJ2-2; 16 positions match TRBD2. J was trimmed by 4 bases and V by 3 bases; bases with no gene match: 11. Germline lookup yields CDR1 SGHTA and CDR2 FQGNSA. The CDR3 has 20 residues. The CDR3 region has the DNA TGTGCCAGCAGCTTCCCAAAGGGACTAGCGGGAGGGCGGGGCACCGGGGAGCTGTTTTTT. Protein sequence: CASSFPKGLAGGRGTGELFF.

The chain joins TRBV7-9 to TRBJ2-1, with a possible D match to TRBD2 (5 bases). Per the germline V gene, CDR1 is SEHNR and CDR2 is FQNEAQ (reference sequence). V was cut by 1 base and J by 9 bases, with 10 bases left in between. This CDR3 has 13 amino acids. CDR3 nucleotide sequence: TGTGCCAGCAGCTTAGGTAGCGTTGGTGAGCAGTTCTTC. Translation: CASSLGSVGEQFF.

The table lists this clonotype with many counts. The V gene is TRBV30, the J gene TRBJ2-3; D is uncertain. Germline V lookup: CDR1 GTSNPN, CDR2 SVGIG (reference sequence). Trimming removed 2 bases at V and 5 bases at J, with 8 bases between. This CDR3 contains 12 residues. For the CDR3, the DNA is TGTGCCTGGAGTATTACCCGAGATACGCAGTATTTT. Protein: CAWSITRDTQYF.

This clonotype has just a few counts. This chain links TRBV28 with TRBJ1-5, with TRBD1 as a possible D gene (6 bases). The CDR3 runs 12 residues. V was cut by 5 bases and J by 10 bases, with 12 bases left in between. Germline V gene data show CDR1 as MDHEN and CDR2 as SYDVKM. The CDR3 sequence is CASSNTGLPQHF. The CDR3 nucleotides read TGTGCCAGCAGTAACACAGGGCTTCCCCAGCATTTT.

Of note for this clonotype: The junction does not match germline at one end; this may be a read error. V is TRBV27 and J is TRBJ2-3, with D possibly being TRBD2 (6 bases). Per germline, CDR1 MNHEY and CDR2 SMNVEV (reference sequence). This CDR3 contains 15 residues. The CDR3 nucleotides are TGTGCCAGCAGTTTACTCGGGGGAAGCCCAGATACGCAATATTTT. Its protein is CASSLLGGSPDTQYF.

Here the CDR3 reads CSAPARTSYEQYF. The CDR3 DNA sequence: TGCAGCGCCCCCGCCAGGACCTCCTACGAGCAGTACTTC. This chain links TRBV29-1 with TRBJ2-7; D gene unclear. The V gene's germline CDR1 is SQVTM and CDR2 ANQGSEA. The CDR3 runs 13 residues. Trimming cost V 7 bases and J 0 bases, with 13 bases left between them.

This clonotype was picked up many times. This rearrangement joins TRBV6-2 or TRBV6-3 to TRBJ2-2; tentatively, D is TRBD1 (6 bases). This CDR3 comprises 15 residues. V was clipped by 2 bases and J by 2 bases, with 9 bases between them. Germline V lookup: CDR1 MNHEY, CDR2 SVGEGT. The CDR3 reads CASSYGTLNTGELFF. CDR3 nucleotides: TGTGCCAGCAGTTACGGGACACTTAACACCGGGGAGCTGTTTTTT.

The chain recombines TRBV5-1 with TRBJ1-5; 7 bases fit TRBD1. Germline CDR1 and CDR2: SGHRS and YFSETQ. CDR3 length equals 16 residues. With 0 bases clipped from V and 3 bases from J, the junction kept 6 bases outside the gene matches. The CDR3 DNA follows: TGCGCCAGCAGCTTGGGTCCCCAGGGGGACAATCAGCCCCAGCATTTT. It yields the protein CASSLGPQGDNQPQHF.

The V and J genes are TRBV20-1 and TRBJ2-5; no firm D call. The CDR3 totals 11 residues. V lost 6 bases to trimming and J lost 5 bases, with 10 bases between them. Germline lookup yields CDR1 DFQATT and CDR2 SNEGSKA (reference sequence). Here the CDR3 reads CSARTRETQYF. CDR3 bases: TGCAGTGCCCGAACAAGGGAGACCCAGTACTTC.

This clonotype was recorded at least ten times. This chain joins TRBV3-1 and TRBJ2-1; possible D gene TRBD2, 6 bases. The ends were cut back, 1 base at V and 4 bases at J, with 14 bases in the middle. The CDR3 is made up of 16 amino acids. Germline CDR1 reads LGHDT; CDR2 reads YNNKEL (reference sequence). The CDR3 region is CASSQVPSGQYNEQFF. The CDR3 nucleotides read TGTGCCAGCAGCCAAGTACCAAGCGGGCAATACAATGAGCAGTTCTTC.

The chain recombines TRBV5-4 with TRBJ2-1, with D possibly TRBD2 on 7 matching bases. The CDR3 is made up of 16 amino acids. Germline CDR1 reads SGHNT; CDR2 reads YYREEE (reference sequence). The V end lost 0 bases, the J end lost 5 bases, and 15 bases lay between the germline ends. The CDR3, as DNA: TGTGCCAGCAGCTTGGGGGTACAGGGAGGGAACAATGAGCAGTTCTTC. This gives the protein CASSLGVQGGNNEQFF.

The J gene is TRBJ2-7, the V gene TRBV4-3, with unresolved D. V was trimmed by 6 bases and J by 6 bases, leaving 15 bases between them. Germline V lookup: CDR1 LGHNA, CDR2 YSLEER. The CDR3 runs to 13 residues. The CDR3 DNA sequence: TGCGCCAGCAGTCCACGAGGTGGCGGCGAGCAGTACTTC. Translation gives CASSPRGGGEQYF.

In its sample, this clonotype was seen a few times. This chain links TRBV7-9 with TRBJ2-1, with D uncertain. The CDR3 has 12 residues. V was cut by 4 bases and J by 11 bases, with 12 bases left in between. The germline CDR1 and CDR2 sequences are SEHNR and FQNEAQ (reference sequence). The CDR3 here is CASSSPLQKQFF. CDR3 in DNA: TGTGCCAGCAGCTCACCTTTACAGAAGCAGTTCTTC.